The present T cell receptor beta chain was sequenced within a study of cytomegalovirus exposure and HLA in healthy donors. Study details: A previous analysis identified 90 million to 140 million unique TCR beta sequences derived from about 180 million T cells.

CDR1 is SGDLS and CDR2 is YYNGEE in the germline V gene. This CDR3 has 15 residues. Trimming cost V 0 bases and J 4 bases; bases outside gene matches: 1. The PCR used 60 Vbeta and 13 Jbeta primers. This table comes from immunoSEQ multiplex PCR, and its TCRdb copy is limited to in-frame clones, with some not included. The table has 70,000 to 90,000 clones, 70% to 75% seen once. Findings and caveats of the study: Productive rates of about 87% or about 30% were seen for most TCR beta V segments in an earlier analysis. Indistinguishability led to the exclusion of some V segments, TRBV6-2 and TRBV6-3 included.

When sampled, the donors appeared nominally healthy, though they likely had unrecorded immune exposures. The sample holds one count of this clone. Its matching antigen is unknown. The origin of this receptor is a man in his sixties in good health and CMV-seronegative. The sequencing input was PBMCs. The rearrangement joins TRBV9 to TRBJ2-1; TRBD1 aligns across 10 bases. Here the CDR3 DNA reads TGTGCCAGCAGCGTAGGACAGGGGGCTTACAATGAGCAGTTCTTC. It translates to CASSVGQGAYNEQFF.